A selection of T cell receptor beta chains follows, all from one sample in a study of blood T cell repertoires in COVID-19. Generated by immunoSEQ multiplex PCR, the TCRdb table keeps only in-frame clones and is missing some. The sample comprises about 400,000 clones, 85% to 90% of which are singletons, and about 1.7% rests with the top ten. Material for sequencing was PBMCs or T cells enriched from blood (not recorded which). All receptors come from a woman aged 25-40 years who had recovered from COVID-19. CDR3s include the opening cysteine and the closing phenylalanine or tryptophan. The D gene is left open where the match is weak. Expanded clones are given a class, and other clones once, few, many or no size at all.

CDR3 protein: CASNQGPGNTEAFF; CDR3 DNA: TGTGCCAGCAACCAGGGGCCGGGTAACACTGAAGCTTTCTTT; V gene: TRBV19; clone size: .; J gene: TRBJ1-1; D gene: .
CDR3 protein: CASSLVSGGLSSYNEQFF; CDR3 DNA: TGTGCCAGCAGCTTAGTTAGCGGGGGGCTTAGCTCCTACAATGAGCAGTTCTTC; V gene: TRBV13; clone size: .; J gene: TRBJ2-1; D gene: TRBD2
CDR3 protein: CASSPGQGVGYTF; CDR3 DNA: TGTGCCAGCTCACCGGGACAGGGAGTCGGCTACACCTTC; V gene: TRBV18; clone size: .; J gene: TRBJ1-2; D gene: TRBD1
CDR3 protein: CASSPRVGDEQFF; CDR3 DNA: TGTGCCAGCAGCCCGCGTGTAGGGGATGAGCAGTTCTTC; V gene: TRBV7-3; clone size: .; J gene: TRBJ2-1; D gene: .
CDR3 protein: CASSRDRQDNSPLHF; CDR3 DNA: TGTGCCAGCAGCCGCGACCGACAGGATAATTCACCCCTCCACTTT; V gene: TRBV6-2/TRBV6-3; clone size: .; J gene: TRBJ1-6; D gene: .
CDR3 protein: CATSDPTTGAGTDTQYF; CDR3 DNA: TGTGCCACCAGTGACCCGACGACAGGGGCGGGCACAGATACGCAGTATTTT; V gene: TRBV24-1; clone size: .; J gene: TRBJ2-3; D gene: TRBD1
CDR3 protein: CASSPLPGGSEQFF; CDR3 DNA: TGTGCCAGCAGCCCGCTCCCAGGGGGCAGTGAGCAGTTCTTC; V gene: TRBV3-1/TRBV3-2; clone size: .; J gene: TRBJ2-1; D gene: TRBD1
CDR3 protein: CASSEGDINTGELFF; CDR3 DNA: TGTGCCAGCAGTGAAGGGGACATCAACACCGGGGAGCTGTTTTTT; V gene: TRBV6-1; clone size: once; J gene: TRBJ2-2; D gene: .
CDR3 protein: CASHMMGAAQPQHF; CDR3 DNA: TGTGCCAGTCACATGATGGGGGCCGCTCAGCCCCAGCATTTT; V gene: TRBV19; clone size: .; J gene: TRBJ1-5; D gene: .
CDR3 protein: CASSQPGQGNSPLHF; CDR3 DNA: TGTGCCAGCAGCCAACCGGGACAGGGTAATTCACCCCTCCACTTT; V gene: TRBV3-1/TRBV3-2; clone size: .; J gene: TRBJ1-6; D gene: TRBD1
CDR3 protein: CASSYVQGRQETQYF; CDR3 DNA: TGTGCCAGCAGTTACGTACAGGGTCGCCAAGAGACCCAGTACTTC; V gene: TRBV6-5; clone size: .; J gene: TRBJ2-5; D gene: .
CDR3 protein: CASSPSGLAGVSEQFF; CDR3 DNA: TGTGCCAGCAGTCCATCGGGGTTAGCGGGAGTAAGCGAGCAGTTCTTC; V gene: TRBV13; clone size: .; J gene: TRBJ2-1; D gene: TRBD2
CDR3 protein: CASSFVSKGFYEQYF; CDR3 DNA: TGTGCCAGCAGTTTCGTGAGTAAGGGGTTCTACGAGCAGTACTTC; V gene: TRBV28; clone size: .; J gene: TRBJ2-7; D gene: .
CDR3 protein: CASSPWGENTEAFF; CDR3 DNA: TGCGCCAGCAGCCCATGGGGAGAGAACACTGAAGCTTTCTTT; V gene: TRBV5-1; clone size: .; J gene: TRBJ1-1; D gene: .
CDR3 protein: CASSEGTSLSADTQYF; CDR3 DNA: TGCGCCAGCAGCGAAGGGACTTCCCTTTCCGCAGATACGCAGTATTTT; V gene: TRBV5-1; clone size: .; J gene: TRBJ2-3; D gene: .
CDR3 protein: CASSLGLAGAWGDEQYF; CDR3 DNA: TGTGCCAGCAGCCTCGGACTAGCGGGGGCTTGGGGGGACGAGCAGTACTTC; V gene: TRBV9; clone size: .; J gene: TRBJ2-7; D gene: TRBD2
CDR3 protein: CASSVPAGGSQPQHF; CDR3 DNA: TGTGCCAGCAGCGTACCGGCAGGGGGCTCTCAGCCCCAGCATTTT; V gene: TRBV9; clone size: .; J gene: TRBJ1-5; D gene: TRBD1
CDR3 protein: CASSPGTGSYEQYF; CDR3 DNA: TGTGCCAGCAGCCCCGGGACAGGTTCCTACGAGCAGTACTTC; V gene: TRBV6-5; clone size: .; J gene: TRBJ2-7; D gene: TRBD1
CDR3 protein: CSAKGQLETQYF; CDR3 DNA: TGCAGCGCAAAGGGACAGTTAGAGACCCAGTACTTC; V gene: TRBV29-1; clone size: .; J gene: TRBJ2-5; D gene: TRBD1
CDR3 protein: CASSLKRTGVYGYTF; CDR3 DNA: TGTGCCAGCAGCTTAAAGCGGACAGGCGTCTATGGCTACACCTTC; V gene: TRBV11-2; clone size: .; J gene: TRBJ1-2; D gene: TRBD1
CDR3 protein: CASSHGGGGYEQYF; CDR3 DNA: TGTGCCAGCAGCCATGGGGGGGGCGGGTACGAGCAGTACTTC; V gene: TRBV3-1/TRBV3-2; clone size: .; J gene: TRBJ2-7; D gene: .
CDR3 protein: CAWKRGQTEEAFF; CDR3 DNA: TGTGCCTGGAAAAGAGGACAGACGGAGGAAGCTTTCTTT; V gene: TRBV30; clone size: .; J gene: TRBJ1-1; D gene: .
CDR3 protein: CASSGFANTGELFF; CDR3 DNA: TGTGCCAGCAGCGGGTTCGCGAACACCGGGGAGCTGTTTTTT; V gene: TRBV6-4; clone size: .; J gene: TRBJ2-2; D gene: .
CDR3 protein: CASSRQTGRGVEGTF; CDR3 DNA: TGTGCCAGCTCACGACAGACAGGACGAGGGGTCGAGGGCACCTTC; V gene: TRBV18; clone size: .; J gene: TRBJ1-2; D gene: .
CDR3 protein: CASSLYMRLESKSSYNEQFF; CDR3 DNA: TGTGCCAGCAGCTTGTATATGCGGCTCGAATCTAAGAGCTCCTACAATGAGCAGTTCTTC; V gene: TRBV13; clone size: few; J gene: TRBJ2-1; D gene: .
CDR3 protein: CASSFSGRAVNEQFF; CDR3 DNA: TGTGCCAGCAGCTTTAGCGGGAGGGCGGTCAATGAGCAGTTCTTC; V gene: TRBV7-8; clone size: .; J gene: TRBJ2-1; D gene: TRBD2
CDR3 protein: CASSLEGTTRNEQFF; CDR3 DNA: TGCGCCAGCAGCTTGGAGGGGACTACCCGCAATGAGCAGTTCTTC; V gene: TRBV5-1; clone size: .; J gene: TRBJ2-1; D gene: TRBD2
CDR3 protein: CASSQDWSGKQYF; CDR3 DNA: TGTGCCAGCAGCCAAGATTGGAGCGGTAAACAGTACTTC; V gene: TRBV14; clone size: .; J gene: TRBJ2-7; D gene: .
CDR3 protein: CASSAGQNEQFF; CDR3 DNA: TGTGCCAGCTCGGCGGGGCAGAATGAGCAGTTCTTC; V gene: TRBV5-4; clone size: .; J gene: TRBJ2-1; D gene: .
CDR3 protein: CASTPRGTGELGEQYF; CDR3 DNA: TGTGCCAGTACCCCCAGAGGGACAGGGGAATTAGGCGAGCAGTACTTC; V gene: TRBV19; clone size: .; J gene: TRBJ2-7; D gene: TRBD1
CDR3 protein: CASSTSSGGVTGETQYF; CDR3 DNA: TGCGCCAGCAGCACCTCTAGCGGGGGGGTTACAGGGGAGACCCAGTACTTC; V gene: TRBV5-1; clone size: .; J gene: TRBJ2-5; D gene: TRBD2
CDR3 protein: CASSLTDREMGTEAFF; CDR3 DNA: TGTGCCAGCAGCTTGACCGACAGAGAAATGGGCACTGAAGCTTTCTTT; V gene: TRBV11-1; clone size: .; J gene: TRBJ1-1; D gene: .
CDR3 protein: CATRTTGQGADNEQFF; CDR3 DNA: TGTGCCACCAGAACCACCGGACAGGGGGCAGATAATGAGCAGTTCTTC; V gene: TRBV24-1; clone size: .; J gene: TRBJ2-1; D gene: TRBD1
CDR3 protein: CASSRDRGSYNEQFF; CDR3 DNA: TGTGCCAGCAGCCGGGACAGGGGCTCCTACAATGAGCAGTTCTTC; V gene: TRBV7-2; clone size: .; J gene: TRBJ2-1; D gene: TRBD1
CDR3 protein: CASSVSGSSSYNEQFF; CDR3 DNA: TGTGCCAGCAGCGTTTCCGGGAGCAGCTCCTACAATGAGCAGTTCTTC; V gene: TRBV9; clone size: .; J gene: TRBJ2-1; D gene: .
CDR3 protein: CASSYQGAREEKLFF; CDR3 DNA: TGTGCCAGCAGCTATCAGGGGGCGCGGGAAGAAAAACTGTTTTTT; V gene: TRBV11-2; clone size: .; J gene: TRBJ1-4; D gene: TRBD1
CDR3 protein: CASSYVGVGNTIYF; CDR3 DNA: TGTGCCAGCAGTTACGTCGGGGTTGGAAACACCATATATTTT; V gene: TRBV6-5; clone size: .; J gene: TRBJ1-3; D gene: .
CDR3 protein: CASSPRTGGIGELFF; CDR3 DNA: TGTGCCAGCAGCCCGCGGACAGGAGGAATCGGGGAGCTGTTTTTT; V gene: TRBV5-6; clone size: .; J gene: TRBJ2-2; D gene: TRBD1
CDR3 protein: CASSQVTVSYNEQFF; CDR3 DNA: TGTGCCAGCAGCCAGGTAACGGTCTCCTACAATGAGCAGTTCTTC; V gene: TRBV13; clone size: .; J gene: TRBJ2-1; D gene: .
CDR3 protein: CAWYQQGGSNEQYF; CDR3 DNA: TGTGCCTGGTACCAACAGGGGGGAAGCAACGAGCAGTACTTC; V gene: TRBV30; clone size: .; J gene: TRBJ2-7; D gene: TRBD1
CDR3 protein: CASSEYLTGELFF; CDR3 DNA: TGTGCCAGCAGTGAATATCTCACCGGGGAGCTGTTTTTT; V gene: TRBV25-1; clone size: .; J gene: TRBJ2-2; D gene: .
CDR3 protein: CASRAGSNTGELFF; CDR3 DNA: TGTGCCAGCAGGGCGGGTTCGAACACCGGGGAGCTGTTTTTT; V gene: TRBV2; clone size: .; J gene: TRBJ2-2; D gene: .
CDR3 protein: CASSQDGWTSGKNEQFF; CDR3 DNA: TGCGCCAGCAGCCAAGATGGGTGGACTAGCGGGAAAAATGAGCAGTTCTTC; V gene: TRBV4-1; clone size: .; J gene: TRBJ2-1; D gene: TRBD2
CDR3 protein: CASSGNLAGSGNTIYF; CDR3 DNA: TGTGCCAGCAGTGGTAATTTGGCGGGCTCTGGAAACACCATATATTTT; V gene: TRBV2; clone size: .; J gene: TRBJ1-3; D gene: .
CDR3 protein: CASSPTSVQPQHF; CDR3 DNA: TGTGCCAGTAGTCCAACAAGCGTCCAGCCCCAGCATTTT; V gene: TRBV19; clone size: .; J gene: TRBJ1-5; D gene: .